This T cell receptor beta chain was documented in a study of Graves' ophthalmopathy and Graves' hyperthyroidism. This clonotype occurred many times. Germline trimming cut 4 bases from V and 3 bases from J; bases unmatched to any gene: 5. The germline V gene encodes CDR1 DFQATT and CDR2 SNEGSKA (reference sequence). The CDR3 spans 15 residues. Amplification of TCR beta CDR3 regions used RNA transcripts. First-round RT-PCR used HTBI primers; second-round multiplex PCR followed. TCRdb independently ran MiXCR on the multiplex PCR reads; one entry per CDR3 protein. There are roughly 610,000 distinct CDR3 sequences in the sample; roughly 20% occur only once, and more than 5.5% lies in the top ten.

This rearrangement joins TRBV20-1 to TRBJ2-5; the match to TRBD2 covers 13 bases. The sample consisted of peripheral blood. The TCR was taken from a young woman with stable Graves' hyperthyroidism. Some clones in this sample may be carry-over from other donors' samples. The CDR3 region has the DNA TGCAGTGCTATTCCAGGGACTAGCGGGGAAGAGACCCAGTACTTC. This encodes CSAIPGTSGEETQYF.